This TCR beta chain was documented in a study of T cell responses to AZD1222 COVID-19 vaccine. Study-wide results and limits: The study reported that nearly half of spike-specific TCRs target unmutated variant regions. Samples come after the peak T cell response, not at day 14. The donors showed a predominance of white British ancestry and of females, with possible underestimation of clonal diversity. Baseline seropositivity occurred in only a handful of AZD1222 recipients.

Of note for this clone: The antigen remains unidentified.

Sequencing was performed with immunoSEQ multiplex PCR; in TCRdb, only in-frame clones are kept and a portion is missing. This table has over 45,000 clones, about 85% appearing once. This sequence was found in an adult in good health. Specimen: peripheral blood, collected on day 0 of MenACWY control vaccination.

CDR3 protein: CAISRLAGGDTQYF. CDR3 nucleotides: TGTGCCATCAGTCGACTAGCGGGTGGGGATACGCAGTATTTT. The rearrangement joins TRBV10-3 to TRBJ2-3, with TRBD2 matching 10 bases. Trimming cost V 5 bases and J 6 bases; bases outside gene matches: 5. CDR3 length equals 14 residues. CDR1 ENHRY and CDR2 SYGVKD come from the germline V gene.